This TCR beta chain was observed in a study of shared clonotypes between healthy human individuals. Worth noting for this clone: The antigen remains undetermined.

Findings and caveats of the study: It was the non-shared clonotypes that had lower generation probabilities than clonotypes shared by all four donors. Relative to memory subsets, naive subsets generally showed larger estimated richness.

Each PCR replicate from the sorted subsets contained about 200 ng DNA, which is roughly 33,000 T cell genomes. Using immunoSEQ multiplex PCR, the repertoire was profiled, and TCRdb retains in-frame clones only, with some absent. The table includes fewer than 1.4 million clones, about 80% detected once. V lost 5 bases, J lost 2 bases, and 14 bases lay in between. Per the germline V gene, CDR1 is SGHNT and CDR2 is YENEEA. The CDR3 has 15 residues. Sequencing was performed on memory CD4+ T cells from PBMCs. Stated subset: CD45RA-negative fraction. This clonotype originated in a man younger than 30 in good health. Some clones in this sample may be carry-over from other donors' samples. This chain joins TRBV11-3 and TRBJ2-3, with a weak D call TRBD1 (6 bases). The DNA of the CDR3 is TGTGCCAGCAGCGCTAGTCAGGGGTTCACAGATACGCAGTATTTT. It specifies CASSASQGFTDTQYF.